Presented here are 23 T cell receptor beta chains from one specimen sequenced in a study of shared clonotypes between healthy human individuals. CD45RO negativity and positive selection for CCR7 defined naive CD8 cells, a population that excluded terminally differentiated effector memory CD45RA+ cells. Generated by immunoSEQ multiplex PCR, the TCRdb table keeps only in-frame clones and is missing some. The data show fewer than 800,000 clones, around 92% seen once. Sequenced sample: naive CD8+ T cells sorted from blood. Source of these receptors: a man younger than 45 in good health.

The J gene is TRBJ1-5, the V gene TRBV6-6, with unresolved D. Germline CDR1 MNHNY, CDR2 SVGAGI (reference sequence). V lost 6 bases and J lost 0, with 12 bases in between. This CDR3 has 15 residues. CDR3 nucleotide sequence: TGTGCCAGCAGCACGCCAGAGTATAGCAATCAGCCCCAGCATTTT. As protein: CASSTPEYSNQPQHF.

This clone has only a few counts. The CDR3 reads CASSPNSAGGWGTDTQYF. Here the CDR3 DNA reads TGTGCCAGCAGCCCTAACAGCGCGGGAGGTTGGGGCACAGATACGCAGTATTTT. The chain carries TRBV9 and TRBJ2-3; 8 bases fit TRBD2. The CDR3 covers 18 residues. Unmatched junction bases numbered 14, after V lost 4 bases and J lost 1 base. The germline V gene encodes CDR1 SGDLS and CDR2 YYNGEE.

The rearrangement uses TRBV13 and TRBJ2-1; TRBD2 matches 10 bases. Trimming cost V 1 base and J 5 bases; bases outside gene matches: 11. CDR3 size: 18 residues. Germline CDR1 reads PRHDT; CDR2 reads FYEKMQ (reference sequence). This CDR3 is CASSLALAGEDVHNEQFF. CDR3 bases: TGTGCCAGCAGCTTAGCTCTAGCGGGAGAAGATGTCCACAATGAGCAGTTCTTC. Based on the CDR3 plus reference TRBV13 and TRBJ2-1, the full variable domain is AAGVIQSPRHLIKEKRETATLKCYPIPRHDTVYWYQQGPGQDPQFLISFYEKMQSDKGSIPDRFSAQQFSDYHSELNMSSLELGDSALYFCASSLALAGEDVHNEQFFGPGTRLTVL.

This clone was found once. The chain carries TRBV20-1 and TRBJ2-1; tentatively, D is TRBD1 or TRBD2 (5 bases each). In germline, CDR1 is DFQATT, CDR2 SNEGSKA (reference sequence). Deletions cut 6 bases from V and 10 bases from J, with 10 bases between. CDR3 length equals 10 residues. The CDR3 DNA is TGCAGTGCGTCGTGGGACGAGCAGTTCTTC. Translated, it gives CSASWDEQFF.

This clone was picked up one time. The chain has TRBV2 and TRBJ2-2; the match to TRBD1 covers 8 bases. Germline assignment: CDR1 SNHLY and CDR2 FYNNEI. The CDR3 consists of 15 residues. With V trimmed by 3 bases and J by 0 bases, 0 bases remained unmatched. CDR3 region: CASSEGQANTGELFF. CDR3 coding DNA: TGTGCCAGCAGTGAGGGACAGGCGAACACCGGGGAGCTGTTTTTT.

The chain couples TRBV27 to TRBJ2-7; the D is unclear. Germline V gene lookup returns CDR1 MNHEY and CDR2 SMNVEV (reference sequence). The CDR3 length is 15 residues. V lost 4 bases and J lost 4, with 17 bases in between. CDR3 DNA: TGTGCCAGCAGTTGGCAACCCGCCGTTCTGTACGAGCAGTACTTC. Residues: CASSWQPAVLYEQYF.

This clone came up once. The chain links TRBV9 to TRBJ2-1, with 10 bases fitting TRBD2. V trimming: 4 bases; J trimming: 6 bases; junction bases outside the gene matches: 10. Germline CDR1 is SGDLS and CDR2 is YYNGEE. The CDR3 totals 16 residues. The chain's CDR3 is CASSPLAGGGGNEQFF. CDR3 DNA: TGTGCCAGCAGCCCTTTAGCGGGAGGTGGGGGCAATGAGCAGTTCTTC.

This chain links TRBV7-6 with TRBJ1-1; D call uncertain. This CDR3 comprises 15 residues. Per the germline V gene, CDR1 is SGHVS and CDR2 is FNYEAQ. The ends were cut back, 5 bases at V and 0 bases at J, with 13 bases in the middle. This CDR3 is CASSPYGRLNTEAFF. DNA of the CDR3: TGTGCCAGCAGCCCCTACGGCAGACTGAACACTGAAGCTTTCTTT.

The rearrangement links TRBV9 to TRBJ2-1; maybe TRBD2 (6 bases). The germline V gene has CDR1 SGDLS and CDR2 YYNGEE. Trimming took 7 bases from V and 4 from J, leaving 12 bases between them. The CDR3 is made up of 13 amino acids. Here the CDR3 reads CASDGGGYNEQFF. CDR3 nucleotides: TGTGCCAGCGACGGGGGAGGATACAATGAGCAGTTCTTC.

Notes on this clone: Other DNA sequences in the sample encode the same CDR3. This chain connects TRBV19 to TRBJ2-7, with 10 bases aligning to TRBD2. CDR3 length equals 14 residues. From germline, CDR1 is LNHDA and CDR2 SQIVND (reference sequence). V lost 5 bases and J lost 4; bases outside the gene matches: 5. Here the CDR3 DNA reads TGTGCCAGTAGTTTAGGACTAGCGGAGTACGAGCAGTACTTC. Residues: CASSLGLAEYEQYF.

The chain joins TRBV6-5 to TRBJ2-7, with 12 positions matching TRBD2. V trimming: 6 bases; J trimming: 7 bases; junction bases outside the gene matches: 7. The CDR3 is 14 residues long. From germline, CDR1 is MNHEY and CDR2 SVGAGI. CDR3 DNA: TGTGCCAGCAGCATCACCGGACTAGCGGGGGAGCAGTACTTC. Its protein product is CASSITGLAGEQYF.

In this sample, this clone turned up once. CDR3 in amino acids: CASSEGRPTDTQYF. The DNA for the CDR3 is TGTGCCAGCAGTGAGGGGCGCCCCACAGATACGCAGTATTTT. The J gene is TRBJ2-3, the V gene TRBV6-1; possible D gene TRBD1, 5 bases. CDR1 is MNHNS and CDR2 is SASEGT in the germline V gene. CDR3 length: 14 residues. Trimming took 3 bases from V and 2 from J, leaving 9 bases between them.

The chain employs TRBV5-1 and TRBJ2-5; tentatively, D is TRBD2 (5 bases). There are 15 residues in the CDR3. V was shortened by 7 bases and J by 2 bases, with 18 bases between the two germline ends. CDR1 and CDR2 (germline): SGHRS, YFSETQ. The CDR3 loop reads CASQTRVGLQETQYF. CDR3 nucleotide sequence: TGCGCCAGCCAAACTAGGGTGGGGTTGCAAGAGACCCAGTACTTC.

The chain couples TRBV11-2 to TRBJ2-1; D uncertain. With 1 base removed from V and 9 bases from J, the gap between germline ends came to 7 bases. The CDR3 extends over 12 amino acids. The germline V gene has CDR1 SGHAT and CDR2 FQNNGV. The CDR3 loop reads CASSLVLAEQFF. CDR3 DNA sequence: TGTGCCAGCAGCTTAGTTCTTGCTGAGCAGTTCTTC.

The chain couples TRBV4-1 to TRBJ2-2; D is unclear. Germline values: CDR1 MGHRA, CDR2 YSYEKL. The CDR3 runs to 14 residues. With 8 bases removed from V and 1 base from J, the gap between germline ends came to 11 bases. In nucleotides, the CDR3 is TGCGCCAGCCGACGCCTGGAGAACACCGGGGAGCTGTTTTTT. Translation gives CASRRLENTGELFF.

The chain carries TRBV16 and TRBJ2-1; 7 nucleotides align to TRBD1. The germline CDR1 and CDR2 sequences are KGHSY and FQNENV. The CDR3 length is 17 residues. V dropped 0 bases and J dropped 3; count of bases not matched to a gene: 8. The CDR3 region is CASSQSQTGSYYNEQFF. In DNA, the CDR3 is TGTGCCAGCAGCCAATCCCAGACAGGGTCCTACTACAATGAGCAGTTCTTC.

Turning to this clone: The junction shows a germline mismatch at one end, possibly a read error. The sample carries other DNA sequences with the same CDR3. This sequence joins TRBV29-1 and TRBJ2-5; unclear D gene. The CDR3 has 10 amino acids. Germline V gives CDR1 SQVTM, CDR2 ANQGSEA. DNA for the CDR3: TGCAGCGCGGACCAAGAGACCCAATACTTC. Protein product: CSADQETQYF.

This rearrangement joins TRBV28 to TRBJ1-1; D possibly corresponds to TRBD1 (6 bases). V lost 3 bases and J lost 3, with 11 bases in between. Germline V lookup: CDR1 MDHEN, CDR2 SYDVKM. The CDR3 runs 14 residues. The CDR3 DNA reads as TGTGCCAGCAGTTTGAGGGGGTTGTACACTGAAGCTTTCTTT. Residues: CASSLRGLYTEAFF.

The chain employs TRBV9 and TRBJ2-1; 7 positions agree with TRBD2. J gave up 9 bases and V 4 bases, and 7 bases lay outside the gene matches. The CDR3 consists of 13 residues. Germline CDR1 and CDR2: SGDLS and YYNGEE. The DNA for the CDR3 is TGTGCCAGCAGCCCCCAGGGAGGGAGTGAGCAGTTCTTC. Protein product: CASSPQGGSEQFF.

J is TRBJ2-2 and V is TRBV5-1; possibly TRBD2 for D (5 bases). Germline V gives CDR1 SGHRS, CDR2 YFSETQ. The CDR3 sequence is 15 residues long. V was pared by 4 bases and J by 0 bases, with 10 bases between. The CDR3 DNA sequence: TGCGCCAGCAGCCTCGGACTCACGAACACCGGGGAGCTGTTTTTT. Its translation is CASSLGLTNTGELFF.

As concerns this clone: Other DNA variants within this sample encode the same CDR3. The CDR3 region has the DNA TGTGCCAGCAGCTTAATTAGCAATGAGCAGTTCTTC. Translation gives CASSLISNEQFF. The chain couples TRBV7-9 to TRBJ2-1; the D is unclear. This CDR3 spans 12 amino acids. Germline-derived CDR1 and CDR2 are SEHNR and FQNEAQ (reference sequence). The V end was cut by 2 bases, the J end by 6 bases, with 5 bases between.

This chain connects TRBV28 to TRBJ1-3; 7 bases map to TRBD1. The CDR3 is 15 amino acids. V lost 7 bases, J lost 4 bases, and 10 bases stayed unmatched. Germline-derived CDR1 and CDR2 are MDHEN and SYDVKM. For the CDR3, the DNA is TGTGCCAGCACCTTGGAGGGGGCAGCCGGAAACACCATATATTTT. The encoded protein is CASTLEGAAGNTIYF.

The chain couples TRBV30 to TRBJ2-7; TRBD2 agrees at 10 bases. The ends lost 7 bases at V and 0 bases at J; junction bases unmatched: 3. The germline V gene encodes CDR1 GTSNPN and CDR2 SVGIG (reference sequence). This CDR3 is 13 amino acids long. The CDR3 DNA reads as TGTGCCTTTAGACTAGCGGGCTCCTACGAGCAGTACTTC. Translation gives CAFRLAGSYEQYF.